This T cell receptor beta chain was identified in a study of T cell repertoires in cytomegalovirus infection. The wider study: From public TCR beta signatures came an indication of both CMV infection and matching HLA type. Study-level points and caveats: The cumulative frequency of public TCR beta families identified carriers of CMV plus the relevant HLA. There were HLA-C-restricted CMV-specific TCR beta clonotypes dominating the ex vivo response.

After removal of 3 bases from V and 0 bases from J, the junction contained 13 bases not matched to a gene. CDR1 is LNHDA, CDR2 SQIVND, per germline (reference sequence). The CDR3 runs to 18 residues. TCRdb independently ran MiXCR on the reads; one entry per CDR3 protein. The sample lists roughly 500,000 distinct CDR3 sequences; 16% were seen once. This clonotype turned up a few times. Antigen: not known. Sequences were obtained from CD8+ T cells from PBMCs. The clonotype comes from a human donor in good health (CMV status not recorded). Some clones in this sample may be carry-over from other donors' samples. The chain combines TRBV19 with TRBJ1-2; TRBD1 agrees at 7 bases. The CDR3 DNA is TGTGCCAGTAGTATTATGTTCCGAGACAGGGTCGCTAACTATGGCTACACCTTC. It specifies CASSIMFRDRVANYGYTF. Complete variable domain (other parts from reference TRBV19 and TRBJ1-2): DGGITQSPKYLFRKEGQNVTLSCEQNLNHDAMYWYRQDPGQGLRLIYYSQIVNDFQKGDIAEGYSVSREKKESFPLTVTSAQKNPTAFYLCASSIMFRDRVANYGYTFGSGTRLTVV.